One and the same sample provided the 23 T cell receptor beta chains below, sequenced in a study of cytomegalovirus exposure and HLA in healthy donors. The PCR ran on 60 Vbeta and 13 Jbeta primers. Libraries were prepared by immunoSEQ multiplex PCR; TCRdb keeps only in-frame clonotypes and omits some of them. This sample's clone table lists just over 80,000 clones. The sample consisted of PBMCs. Receptors were obtained from a woman younger than 45 in good health and CMV-seronegative.

The chain carries TRBV5-1 and TRBJ2-7; maybe TRBD2 (5 bases). Germline V gene sequence: CDR1 SGHRS, CDR2 YFSETQ. This CDR3 is built from 14 residues. Trimming shortened V by 0 bases and J by 3 bases, and 10 bases separated the two germline ends. In DNA, the CDR3 is TGCGCCAGCAGCTTGGATTCTAGCATCTACGAGCAGTACTTC. As protein: CASSLDSSIYEQYF.

The gene calls are TRBV7-8 and TRBJ2-7, with TRBD1 matching over 8 bases. The CDR3 is 15 residues long. From germline, CDR1 is SGHVS and CDR2 FQNEAQ. With 5 bases clipped from V and 3 bases from J, the junction kept 9 bases outside the gene matches. This CDR3 reads CASSDGQGPGYEQYF. The DNA of the CDR3 is TGTGCCAGCAGCGATGGACAGGGACCTGGCTACGAGCAGTACTTC.

The chain recombines TRBV12-5 with TRBJ2-2; no firm D call. The CDR3 sequence is 16 residues long. V was trimmed by 0 bases and J by 3 bases, leaving 11 bases between them. CDR1 is LGHNT and CDR2 is FRNRAP in the germline V gene. The CDR3, as DNA: TGTGCTAGTGGTTTGGTTCAAGGCGGTTACACCGGGGAGCTGTTTTTT. Amino acid sequence: CASGLVQGGYTGELFF.

V gene TRBV30 combines with J gene TRBJ1-5; tentatively, D is TRBD1 (5 bases). The CDR3 contains 13 residues. Trimming shortened V by 3 bases and J by 4 bases, and 10 bases separated the two germline ends. CDR1 and CDR2 from the germline V gene are GTSNPN and SVGIG (reference sequence). The CDR3 sequence: CAWSSGGNQPQHF. For the CDR3, the DNA is TGTGCCTGGAGCTCCGGGGGGAATCAGCCCCAGCATTTT.

This chain connects TRBV7-9 to TRBJ2-1, with TRBD1 matching 7 bases. Germline-derived CDR1 and CDR2 are SEHNR and FQNEAQ (reference sequence). With V trimmed by 4 bases and J by 7 bases, 10 bases remained unmatched. The CDR3 consists of 15 residues. CDR3 nucleotide sequence: TGTGCCAGCAGCTCACAGGGGATTTCTGTGAATGAGCAGTTCTTC. Translated, it gives CASSSQGISVNEQFF.

V usage is TRBV30 and J usage is TRBJ2-1; D is unresolved. Germline V gene data show CDR1 as GTSNPN and CDR2 as SVGIG (reference sequence). Trimming took off 4 bases at V and 5 bases at J, with 6 bases between the two ends. The CDR3 is 11 residues long. The CDR3 here is CAWNSHNEQFF. The CDR3 DNA follows: TGTGCCTGGAACAGCCACAATGAGCAGTTCTTC.

This chain connects TRBV7-6 to TRBJ2-3; 7 bases fit TRBD2. Unmatched junction bases numbered 11, after V lost 5 bases and J lost 0 bases. This CDR3 is built from 17 residues. The germline V gene encodes CDR1 SGHVS and CDR2 FNYEAQ. CDR3 DNA: TGTGCCAGCAGCCCTGATTTGGGGGGGACTAGCACAGATACGCAGTATTTT. As protein: CASSPDLGGTSTDTQYF.

The V and J genes are TRBV11-2 and TRBJ2-7, with 8 bases fitting TRBD2. The CDR3 has 14 residues. V was clipped by 1 base and J by 4 bases; unmatched bases: 3. CDR1 SGHAT and CDR2 FQNNGV come from the germline V gene. CDR3 DNA sequence: TGTGCCAGCAGCTTAGCGGGGGGGCCGTACGAGCAGTACTTC. Protein product: CASSLAGGPYEQYF.

The rearrangement links TRBV15 to TRBJ2-1; D might be TRBD1 (5 bases). This CDR3 has 13 residues. V was trimmed by 9 bases and J by 4 bases, leaving 13 bases between them. CDR1 and CDR2 from the germline V gene are LNHNV and YYDKDF (reference sequence). The CDR3 is CATSAQGYNEQFF. CDR3 bases: TGTGCCACTAGTGCCCAGGGATACAATGAGCAGTTCTTC.

The chain's CDR3 is CASSRDSYDTEAFF. CDR3 nucleotide sequence: TGTGCCAGCAGTCGGGACAGCTACGACACTGAAGCTTTCTTT. The chain combines TRBV5-6 with TRBJ1-1; 7 nucleotides match TRBD1. This CDR3 is 14 amino acids long. Germline V CDR1 and CDR2: SGHDT, YYEEEE. J was trimmed by 3 bases and V by 5 bases; bases with no gene match: 7.

The rearrangement links TRBV9 to TRBJ1-1; D remains unclear. The V gene's germline CDR1 is SGDLS and CDR2 YYNGEE. V lost 0 bases, J lost 3 bases, and 12 bases lay in between. The CDR3 has 15 residues. In nucleotides, the CDR3 is TGTGCCAGCAGCGTAGCCTCGGTGTTGGACACTGAAGCTTTCTTT. This translates into CASSVASVLDTEAFF.

Worth noting for this clone: Other DNA sequences in this specimen translate into the identical CDR3. The chain links TRBV4-1 to TRBJ1-2, with 7 bases lining up with TRBD1. This CDR3 comprises 14 residues. Germline V lookup: CDR1 MGHRA, CDR2 YSYEKL. Trimming took 9 bases from V and 3 from J; bases not matched to a gene: 10. The CDR3 sequence: CASSYLGTDYGYTF. CDR3 DNA sequence: TGCGCCAGTAGCTACTTAGGGACAGACTATGGCTACACCTTC.

The CDR3 spells CASNGMDRGGYGYTF. The CDR3, as DNA: TGTGCCAGCAATGGAATGGACCGGGGGGGCTATGGCTACACCTTC. The chain links TRBV2 to TRBJ1-2, with a tentative D call TRBD1 (5 bases). CDR3 length: 15 amino acids. Germline lookup yields CDR1 SNHLY and CDR2 FYNNEI. V lost 7 bases and J lost 4, with 19 bases in between. The whole variable domain, filled in from reference TRBV2 and TRBJ1-2, reads EPEVTQTPSHQVTQMGQEVILRCVPISNHLYFYWYRQILGQKVEFLVSFYNNEISEKSEIFDDQFSVERPDGSNFTLKIRSTKLEDSAMYFCASNGMDRGGYGYTFGSGTRLTVV.

V usage is TRBV18 and J usage is TRBJ2-1; D unclear. CDR1 is KGHSH and CDR2 is LQKENI in the germline V gene. Trimming took off 3 bases at V and 1 base at J, with 7 bases between the two ends. The CDR3 is made up of 14 amino acids. This chain's CDR3 is CASSPRSSYNEQFF. Here the CDR3 DNA reads TGTGCCAGCTCACCCAGAAGTTCCTACAATGAGCAGTTCTTC.

The V gene is TRBV30, the J gene TRBJ1-2; perhaps TRBD1 as D (5 bases). The germline V gene encodes CDR1 GTSNPN and CDR2 SVGIG (reference sequence). The V end lost 0 bases, the J end lost 6 bases, and 8 bases lay between the germline ends. This CDR3 spans 12 amino acids. The CDR3 sequence: CAWSVNRHGYTF. DNA of the CDR3: TGTGCCTGGAGTGTAAACAGGCATGGCTACACCTTC.

J is TRBJ1-5 and V is TRBV4-1, with TRBD1 as a possible D gene (5 bases). Trimming cost V 2 bases and J 6 bases, with 14 bases left between them. There are 15 residues in the CDR3. In germline, CDR1 is MGHRA, CDR2 YSYEKL. CDR3 bases: TGCGCCAGCAGCCAACTCTCAGGGATAGGTCAGCCCCAGCATTTT. Its protein is CASSQLSGIGQPQHF.

The chain has TRBV5-6 and TRBJ2-1, with D possibly TRBD1 on 6 matching bases. Germline V CDR1 and CDR2: SGHDT, YYEEEE. The CDR3 is made up of 14 amino acids. Deletions cut 0 bases from V and 4 bases from J, with 8 bases between. CDR3 residues: CASSLEGVYNEQFF. The DNA of the CDR3 is TGTGCCAGCAGCTTGGAGGGGGTATACAATGAGCAGTTCTTC.

This chain uses TRBV2 with TRBJ2-3; 7 bases match TRBD2. The V gene's germline CDR1 is SNHLY and CDR2 FYNNEI. The CDR3 loop spans 20 amino acids. The trim removed 2 bases at V and 0 bases at J, leaving 17 bases unmatched. Here the CDR3 DNA reads TGTGCCAGCAGTGAACTCCTCCTTTCCCTAGCGGTGATTAGCACAGATACGCAGTATTTT. This encodes CASSELLLSLAVISTDTQYF.

In regard to this clone: The junction departs from the called germline gene at one end, perhaps through a read error. V usage is TRBV6-1 and J usage is TRBJ2-4, with 14 bases aligning to TRBD2. The CDR3 is made up of 14 amino acids. Germline CDR1 reads MNHNS; CDR2 reads SASEGT. CDR3 in amino acids: CASSEGLTSGRVHF. The CDR3 DNA sequence: TGTGCCAGCAGTGAAGGGTTGACTAGCGGGAGGGTGCACTTC.

The chain combines TRBV28 with TRBJ1-1, with a tentative D call TRBD1 (5 bases). V gave up 10 bases and J gave up 0 bases, with 12 bases separating them. CDR1 is MDHEN and CDR2 is SYDVKM in the germline V gene. The CDR3 is 13 amino acids. CDR3 residues: CAIGGVLNTEAFF. The CDR3, as DNA: TGTGCCATCGGGGGGGTATTGAACACTGAAGCTTTCTTT.

The CDR3 sequence is CASKWGTGDYGYTF. CDR3 nucleotide sequence: TGTGCCAGCAAATGGGGGACAGGTGACTATGGCTACACCTTC. The chain is built from TRBV6-1 and TRBJ1-2; 8 bases fit TRBD1. Trimming at V came to 7 bases and at J to 3 bases, leaving 7 bases not matched to a gene. This CDR3 is built from 14 residues. Germline loops: CDR1 MNHNS, CDR2 SASEGT.

This chain uses TRBV30 with TRBJ1-6, with 7 bases identical to TRBD1. Unmatched junction bases numbered 3, after V lost 4 bases and J lost 3 bases. There are 14 residues in the CDR3. Germline CDR1 GTSNPN, CDR2 SVGIG (reference sequence). This CDR3 is CAWKGQLYNSPLHF. The CDR3 DNA is TGTGCCTGGAAGGGACAGCTCTATAATTCACCCCTCCACTTT.

The rearrangement joins TRBV6-1 to TRBJ1-5; tentative D call: TRBD1 (6 bases). V lost 0 bases, J lost 5 bases, and 11 bases lay in between. This CDR3 has 15 residues. Germline assignment: CDR1 MNHNS and CDR2 SASEGT. The CDR3 region is CASSEASGVHQPQHF. The CDR3 nucleotides read TGTGCCAGCAGTGAAGCATCAGGGGTCCATCAGCCCCAGCATTTT.